Below, 14 T cell receptor beta chains from the same sample are listed, as sequenced in a study of regulatory T cells in long-lasting Graves disease. Building of the TCR beta libraries involved iRepertoire HTBI primers and Arm-PCR of CDR3 regions. TCRdb fed the multiplex PCR reads into MiXCR, producing one record per CDR3 protein. Of around 500,000 distinct CDR3 sequences in the sample, around 20% were seen once. Time point of the sample: persistent/refractory GD, antithyroid drugs over 5 years with positive TRAb. With RNA extracted from PBMCs as input, the TCR library was made. The specimen comprised peripheral blood mononuclear cells (PBMCs), sampled when the disease was refractory, from a patient treated with antithyroid drugs. The receptors derive from a female donor with Graves disease.

This clonotype was counted many times. The gene calls are TRBV3-1 and TRBJ2-7, with 8 positions matching TRBD1. Germline V gene data show CDR1 as LGHDT and CDR2 as YNNKEL (reference sequence). The trim removed 4 bases at V and 2 bases at J, leaving 7 bases unmatched. CDR3 length: 15 residues. Here the CDR3 reads CASSPTGTGTYEQYF. CDR3 coding DNA: TGTGCCAGCAGCCCAACCGGGACAGGAACCTACGAGCAGTACTTC.

This clonotype was seen a handful of times. V is TRBV6-1 and J is TRBJ1-2; D might be TRBD1 (5 bases). V lost 5 bases and J 3 bases, leaving 10 bases between the germline ends. This CDR3 is built from 13 residues. In germline, CDR1 is MNHNS, CDR2 SASEGT. CDR3 DNA sequence: TGTGCCAGCAGTACAGGAATTGACTATGGCTACACCTTC. Amino acid sequence: CASSTGIDYGYTF.

The table lists this clonotype with a few counts. The J gene is TRBJ2-7, the V gene TRBV5-1; 9 positions match TRBD1. Trimming removed 4 bases from V and 3 bases from J; junction bases left unmatched: 11. The CDR3 loop spans 16 amino acids. Germline lookup yields CDR1 SGHRS and CDR2 YFSETQ. The CDR3 coding sequence is TGCGCCAGCAGCCAAAATCCCGGGACAGGGCGCTACGAGCAGTACTTC. It yields the protein CASSQNPGTGRYEQYF.

This clonotype was counted at least ten times. The genes are TRBV11-2 and TRBJ2-7; TRBD1 might be the D (6 bases). Germline CDR1 reads SGHAT; CDR2 reads FQNNGV. Trimming left V 4 bases short and J 2 bases short, with 12 bases between. This CDR3 has 14 amino acids. The CDR3 region has the DNA TGTGCCAGCAGCTATCGGACAGACACCTACGAGCAGTACTTC. Residues: CASSYRTDTYEQYF.

V is TRBV6-2 or TRBV6-3 and J is TRBJ2-7, with 7 bases matching TRBD2. CDR3 length equals 15 residues. Germline assignment: CDR1 MNHEY and CDR2 SVGEGT. Trimming cost V 6 bases and J 0 bases; bases outside gene matches: 8. CDR3 DNA sequence: TGTGCCAGCAGACGCACTAGCGACTTCTCCTACGAGCAGTACTTC. This sequence encodes CASRRTSDFSYEQYF.

This clonotype was recorded many times. This chain connects TRBV7-8 to TRBJ2-7, with 7 bases that match TRBD1. V lost 5 bases to trimming and J lost 6 bases; unmatched junction nucleotides: 10. This CDR3 has 14 amino acids. The germline gives CDR1 SGHVS, CDR2 FQNEAQ. CDR3 sequence reads: CASSTTRQGGEQYF. The CDR3 DNA is TGTGCCAGCAGCACCACCAGACAGGGTGGCGAGCAGTACTTC.

This sequence joins TRBV20-1 and TRBJ2-7, with D uncertain. The V end lost 2 bases, the J end lost 0 bases, and 14 bases lay between the germline ends. This CDR3 has 15 amino acids. Germline V gives CDR1 DFQATT, CDR2 SNEGSKA (reference sequence). CDR3: CSARLRAPSSYEQYF. For the CDR3, the DNA is TGCAGTGCTAGACTCCGGGCCCCAAGCTCCTACGAGCAGTACTTC.

Details on this clonotype: A read error may be the cause here, since a much bigger clone is one base away. This chain joins TRBV2 and TRBJ1-5; D remains ambiguous. The germline V gene encodes CDR1 SNHLY and CDR2 FYNNEI. This CDR3 contains 13 residues. CDR3 amino acids: CASTTRSNRPQHF. The CDR3 DNA reads as TGTGCCAGCACCACAAGGAGCAATCGGCCCCAGCATTTT.

In the case of this clonotype: It may be a read error: a sequence one base away is much more abundant. The DNA for the CDR3 is TGTGCCAGCAGCCGCTCATTGTCCGGGGCCCAAGGGACCCAGTACTTC. Amino acid sequence: CASSRSLSGAQGTQYF. This sequence joins TRBV11-2 and TRBJ2-5, with D perhaps assigned TRBD1 or TRBD2 (5 bases each). Germline assignment: CDR1 SGHAT and CDR2 FQNNGV. The CDR3 spans 16 residues.

This clonotype was seen repeatedly, ten times or more. V is TRBV2 and J is TRBJ1-5, with 11 bases identical to TRBD1. Trimming removed 6 bases from V and 4 bases from J; junction bases left unmatched: 2. Germline CDR1 reads SNHLY; CDR2 reads FYNNEI. There are 14 residues in the CDR3. For the CDR3, the DNA is TGTGCCAGCAGGGACAGGGGGCAAAATCAGCCCCAGCATTTT. This sequence encodes CASRDRGQNQPQHF.

The rearrangement joins TRBV20-1 to TRBJ2-7, with D unclear. V was clipped by 6 bases and J by 3 bases, with 12 bases between them. CDR1 is DFQATT, CDR2 SNEGSKA, per germline (reference sequence). CDR3 length equals 12 residues. CDR3 region: CSALGYLYEQYF. The CDR3 coding sequence is TGCAGTGCGCTGGGATATCTCTACGAGCAGTACTTC.

This clonotype has only a few counts. The V and J genes are TRBV6-1 and TRBJ2-3; perhaps TRBD1 as D (6 bases). V was pared by 1 base and J by 0 bases, with 8 bases between. CDR3 length equals 15 residues. Germline CDR1 MNHNS, CDR2 SASEGT. CDR3 loop: CASSEVGASTDTQYF. The CDR3 DNA follows: TGTGCCAGCAGTGAAGTGGGGGCTAGCACAGATACGCAGTATTTT.

This clonotype has a count of ten or more. The chain uses TRBV11-2 and TRBJ2-4, with D uncertain. Looked up from germline, CDR1 is SGHAT and CDR2 is FQNNGV. The CDR3 length is 12 residues. V lost 2 bases and J lost 9, with 8 bases in between. CDR3: CASSLSTTIQYF. As DNA, the CDR3 is TGTGCCAGCAGCTTAAGCACTACCATTCAGTACTTC.

This clonotype turned up a few times. This rearrangement joins TRBV7-9 to TRBJ2-7; no clear D gene. Germline lookup yields CDR1 SEHNR and CDR2 FQNEAQ (reference sequence). The CDR3 contains 13 residues. V was clipped by 0 bases and J by 5 bases, with 8 bases between them. The CDR3 sequence: CASSLAMGNEQYF. In nucleotides, the CDR3 is TGTGCCAGCAGCTTAGCGATGGGTAACGAGCAGTACTTC.